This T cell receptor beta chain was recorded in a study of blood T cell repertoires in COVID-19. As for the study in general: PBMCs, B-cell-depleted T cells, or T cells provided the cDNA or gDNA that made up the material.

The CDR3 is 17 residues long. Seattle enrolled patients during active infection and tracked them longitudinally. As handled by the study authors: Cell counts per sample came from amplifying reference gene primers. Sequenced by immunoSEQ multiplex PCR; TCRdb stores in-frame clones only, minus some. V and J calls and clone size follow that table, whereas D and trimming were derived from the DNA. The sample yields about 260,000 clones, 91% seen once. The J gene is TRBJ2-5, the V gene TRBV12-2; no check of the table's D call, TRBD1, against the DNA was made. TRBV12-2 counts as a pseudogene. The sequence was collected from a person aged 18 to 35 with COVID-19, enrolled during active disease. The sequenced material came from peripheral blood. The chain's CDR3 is CASRYRQTGAYQETQYF. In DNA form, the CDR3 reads TGTGCAAGTCGCTACCGCCAGACAGGGGCGTACCAAGAGACCCAGTACTTC.